This TCR beta chain derives from a study of blood T cell repertoires in COVID-19 (dated by TCRdb to about 2020). With respect to the entire study: Collaborator samples came from the United States, Italy and Spain and covered acute and convalescent phases of COVID-19. The prospective study material was composed of cDNA or gDNA derived from T cells, B-cell-depleted T cells, or PBMCs. The dataset comprised deeply sampled blood TCRbeta repertoires from subjects exposed to, actively infected with, or recovered from COVID-19. The repertoires were released in a freely available public database meant as a resource for research on the immune response to SARS-CoV-2. The samples were drawn from two sources: the first 160 participants of the ongoing ImmuneRACE study, and 1,000 to 1,500 subjects contributed by 6 global collaborators. Nearly every sample came with metadata listing a de-identified subject ID, COVID-19 status, age in years and sex. Where HLA class I and class II types were available, the types were taken from metadata supplied by the sample provider, not from assay-based typing.

Another Seattle source contributed samples from volunteer blood donors who had recovered from COVID-19. Each collaborating institution followed its own protocols to collect whole blood in K2EDTA tubes. For TCRbeta analysis, collaborators shipped samples as frozen whole blood, isolated PBMCs, or DNA extracted from either of those sample types. The CDR3 covers 15 residues, taking in both the cysteine and the phenylalanine. CDR3 DNA is the only sequence kept; it has 45 bases, read in frame from the first base. V loses 1 base, J loses 6 bases, and the germline ends lie 16 bases apart. The germline V gene specifies SGHTA as CDR1 and FQGNSA as CDR2. Comments on this clone: Its antigen is still unknown. No base-level quality is on record; no much larger clone is a single base apart.

General conclusions and limits of the study: Clinical and demographic metadata were provided uncurated, with the amount varying by source and participant.

TCRbeta CDR3 regions were amplified from genomic DNA using the immunoSEQ Assay, a bias-controlled multiplex PCR. On the authors' methods: The number of nucleated cells in each sample was estimated by amplification of reference gene primers within the assay. Sequence reads were collapsed and filtered to measure the absolute abundance of every unique TCRbeta CDR3 rearrangement. Productive Simpson clonality was computed per sample as the square root of Simpson's diversity index over productive rearrangements. Not all clones reach the TCRdb copy of this immuneACCESS table, which keeps in-frame sequences only. Checked studies attribute under half of the gap to unresolved V genes and leave the rest unexplained. For V, J and clone size, that table is used; D and trimming come from the DNA. For this sample the table gives about 150,000 clones, of which approximately 80% were detected only once. Approximately 11% of the sample is held by the ten biggest clonotypes.

The specimen sequenced was peripheral blood. The TCR comes from a man between 60 and 75 years old who had recovered from COVID-19. This chain joins TRBV7-2 to TRBJ2-7; D gene: possibly TRBD1, on 7 matching bases. The sequence in DNA is TGTGCCAGCAGCTTAGGCCTGCGGGACAGCGGCGAGCAGTACTTC. The resulting protein is CASSLGLRDSGEQYF.